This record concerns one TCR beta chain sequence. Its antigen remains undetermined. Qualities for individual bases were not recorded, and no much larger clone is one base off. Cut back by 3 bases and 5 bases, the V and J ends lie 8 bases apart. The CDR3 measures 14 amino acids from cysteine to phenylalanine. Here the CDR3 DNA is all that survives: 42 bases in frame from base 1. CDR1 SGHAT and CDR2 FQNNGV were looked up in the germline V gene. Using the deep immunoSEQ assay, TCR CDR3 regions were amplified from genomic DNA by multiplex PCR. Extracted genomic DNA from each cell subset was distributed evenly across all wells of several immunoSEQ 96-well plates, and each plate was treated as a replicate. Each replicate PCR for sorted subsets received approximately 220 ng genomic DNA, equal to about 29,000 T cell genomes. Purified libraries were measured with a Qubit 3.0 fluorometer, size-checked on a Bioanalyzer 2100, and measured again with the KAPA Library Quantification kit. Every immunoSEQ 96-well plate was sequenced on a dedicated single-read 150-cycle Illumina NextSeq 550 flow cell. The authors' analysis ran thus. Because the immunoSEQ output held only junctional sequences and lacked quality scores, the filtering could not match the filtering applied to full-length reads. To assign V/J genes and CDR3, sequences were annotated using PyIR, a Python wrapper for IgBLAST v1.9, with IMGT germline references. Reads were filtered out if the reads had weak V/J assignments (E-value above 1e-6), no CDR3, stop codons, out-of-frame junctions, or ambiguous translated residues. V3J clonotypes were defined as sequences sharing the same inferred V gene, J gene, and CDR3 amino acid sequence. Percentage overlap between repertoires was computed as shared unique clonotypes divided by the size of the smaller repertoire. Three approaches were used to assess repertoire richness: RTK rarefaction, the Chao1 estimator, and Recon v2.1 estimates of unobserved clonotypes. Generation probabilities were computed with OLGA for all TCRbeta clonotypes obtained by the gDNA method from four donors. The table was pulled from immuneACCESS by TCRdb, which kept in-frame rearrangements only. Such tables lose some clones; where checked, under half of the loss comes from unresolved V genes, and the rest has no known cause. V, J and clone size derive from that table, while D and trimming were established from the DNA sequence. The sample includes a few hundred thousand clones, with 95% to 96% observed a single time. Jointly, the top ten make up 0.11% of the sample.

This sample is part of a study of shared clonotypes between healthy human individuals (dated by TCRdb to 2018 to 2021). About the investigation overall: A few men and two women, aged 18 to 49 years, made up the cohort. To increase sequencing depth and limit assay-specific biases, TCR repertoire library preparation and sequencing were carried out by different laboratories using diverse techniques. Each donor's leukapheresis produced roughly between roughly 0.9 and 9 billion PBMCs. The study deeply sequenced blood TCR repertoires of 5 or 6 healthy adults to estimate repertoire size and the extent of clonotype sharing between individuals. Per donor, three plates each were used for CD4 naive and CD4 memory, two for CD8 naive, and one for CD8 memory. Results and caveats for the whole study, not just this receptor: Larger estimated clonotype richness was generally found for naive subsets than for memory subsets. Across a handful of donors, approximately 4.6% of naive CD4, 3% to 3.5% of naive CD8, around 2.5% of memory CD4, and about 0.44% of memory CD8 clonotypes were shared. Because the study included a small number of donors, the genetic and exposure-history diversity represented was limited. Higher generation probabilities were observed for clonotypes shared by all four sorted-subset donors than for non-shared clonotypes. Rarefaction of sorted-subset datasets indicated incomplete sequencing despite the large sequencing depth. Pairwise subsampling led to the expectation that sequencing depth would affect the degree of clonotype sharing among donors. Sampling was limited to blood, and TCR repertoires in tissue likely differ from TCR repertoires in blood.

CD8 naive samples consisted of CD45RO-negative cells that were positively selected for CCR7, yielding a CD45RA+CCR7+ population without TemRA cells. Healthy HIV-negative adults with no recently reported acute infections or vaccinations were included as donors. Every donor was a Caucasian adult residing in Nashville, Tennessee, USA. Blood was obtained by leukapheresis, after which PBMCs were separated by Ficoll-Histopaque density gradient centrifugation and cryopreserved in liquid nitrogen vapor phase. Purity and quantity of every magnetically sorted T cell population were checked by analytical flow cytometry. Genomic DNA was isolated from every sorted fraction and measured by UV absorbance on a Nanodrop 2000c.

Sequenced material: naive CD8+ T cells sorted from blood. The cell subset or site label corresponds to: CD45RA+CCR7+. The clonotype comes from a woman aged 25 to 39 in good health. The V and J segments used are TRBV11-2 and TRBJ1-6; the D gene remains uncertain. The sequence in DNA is TGTGCCAGCAGCTTTAAAAGGGATAATTCACCCCTCCACTTT. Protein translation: CASSFKRDNSPLHF.